The 8 T cell receptor beta chains reported below all come from one sample, sequenced in a study of blood T cell repertoires in COVID-19. TCRdb's copy holds only in-frame clones and misses some; the assay was immunoSEQ multiplex PCR. Counted here are about 110,000 clones, about 85% occurring once; the ten biggest clones make up roughly 1.4%. What was sequenced was peripheral blood. All receptors derive from a man aged 40-49 years with acute or convalescent COVID-19.

The V call is TRBV24-1, the J call TRBJ2-1, with TRBD2 matching over 13 bases. Per germline, CDR1 KGHDR and CDR2 SFDVKD. V trimming: 1 base; J trimming: 9 bases; junction bases outside the gene matches: 8. The CDR3 runs 17 residues. CDR3 sequence: CATSDFALAGGRSEQFF. The DNA for the CDR3 is TGTGCCACCAGTGATTTCGCACTAGCGGGAGGGAGATCTGAGCAGTTCTTC.

J is TRBJ2-7 and V is TRBV11-2, with D hard to call. The length of the CDR3 is 14 residues. V was trimmed by 1 base and J by 0 bases, leaving 7 bases between them. CDR1 SGHAT and CDR2 FQNNGV come from the germline V gene. CDR3: CASSLVSTSYEQYF. CDR3 bases: TGTGCCAGCAGCTTAGTGAGCACCTCCTACGAGCAGTACTTC.

The J gene is TRBJ2-1, the V gene TRBV21-1; no check of the table's D call, TRBD1, against the DNA was made. TRBV21-1 corresponds to a pseudogene. This CDR3 is built from 16 residues. The CDR3 sequence is CVNSGLGQGPLNEQFF. CDR3 bases: TGTGTCAACAGCGGGCTTGGACAGGGGCCCCTCAATGAGCAGTTCTTC.

V and J are TRBV30 and TRBJ2-3; 10 bases are a match to TRBD2. There are 16 residues in the CDR3. Germline CDR1 and CDR2: GTSNPN and SVGIG (reference sequence). With V trimmed by 6 bases and J by 2 bases, 11 bases remained unmatched. CDR3: CACKCTGTSATDTQYF. CDR3 nucleotides: TGTGCCTGCAAATGTACCGGGACTAGCGCCACAGATACGCAGTATTTT. Filled out from reference TRBV30 and TRBJ2-3, the complete variable domain reads SQTIHQWPATLVQPVGSPLSLECTVEGTSNPNLYWYRQAAGRGLQLLFYSVGIGQISSEVPQNLSASRPQDRQFILSSKKLLLSDSGFYLCACKCTGTSATDTQYFGPGTRLTVL.

The CDR3 bases are TGTGCCAGTAGTATAAGCGCCCAAGAGACCCAGTACTTC. This codes for CASSISAQETQYF. The J gene is TRBJ2-5, the V gene TRBV19; D ambiguous. Germline values: CDR1 LNHDA, CDR2 SQIVND (reference sequence). The CDR3 contains 13 residues. V lost 2 bases, J lost 1 base, and 5 bases lay in between.

V and J are TRBV5-1 and TRBJ1-6, with 7 bases aligning to TRBD1. The CDR3 contains 13 residues. Germline values: CDR1 SGHRS, CDR2 YFSETQ. With V trimmed by 4 bases and J by 7 bases, 2 bases remained unmatched. The CDR3 spells CASSRDSNSPLHF. The CDR3 DNA reads as TGCGCCAGCAGCCGGGACAGCAATTCACCCCTCCACTTT.

The V and J genes are TRBV2 and TRBJ1-6; 8 positions agree with TRBD1. The trim removed 6 bases at V and 10 bases at J, leaving 14 bases unmatched. The CDR3 sequence is 16 residues long. Germline lookup yields CDR1 SNHLY and CDR2 FYNNEI. The CDR3 coding sequence is TGTGCCAGCAGCAGACAGGGGATCGGAATAATCTCACCCCTCCACTTT. As protein: CASSRQGIGIISPLHF.

The rearrangement joins TRBV14 to TRBJ2-7, with 7 bases lining up with TRBD1. V shed 3 bases and J 6 bases; nucleotides not matched to a gene: 17. The germline V gene has CDR1 SGHDN and CDR2 FVKESK. The CDR3 length is 17 residues. The chain's CDR3 is CASSQFYQTGPKVEQYF. The DNA of the CDR3 is TGTGCCAGCAGCCAGTTCTACCAGACAGGGCCTAAGGTCGAGCAGTACTTC.